This entry lists 14 T cell receptor beta chains sequenced from one sample in a study of T-cell memory formation after mild COVID-19. TCRdb passed the 5' RACE reads through MiXCR, listing each CDR3 protein once. The sample carries approximately 350,000 distinct CDR3 sequences, over 13% recorded once. Sequencing was carried out using PBMCs or a T cell subset sorted from them (not recorded which). The source is a man aged 18 to 35 who had mild COVID-19 (a few samples of this study predate the infection). Cell type and time point are not known.

The V gene is TRBV5-1, the J gene TRBJ2-3; D might be TRBD1 (5 bases). V gave up 0 bases and J gave up 2 bases, with 13 bases separating them. Germline V gene data show CDR1 as SGHRS and CDR2 as YFSETQ. The CDR3 spans 16 residues. The chain's CDR3 is CASSLAGQGHTDTQYF. The CDR3, as DNA: TGCGCCAGCAGCTTGGCGGGCCAGGGTCACACAGATACGCAGTATTTT.

The chain recombines TRBV29-1 with TRBJ1-2; D is perhaps TRBD1 (6 bases). CDR1 and CDR2 from the germline V gene are SQVTM and ANQGSEA. The V end was cut by 6 bases, the J end by 3 bases, with 11 bases between. CDR3 length equals 12 residues. CDR3 loop: CSVHREHYGYTF. CDR3 nucleotide sequence: TGCAGCGTCCACAGGGAACACTATGGCTACACCTTC.

This sequence joins TRBV14 and TRBJ1-3; D possibly corresponds to TRBD1 (5 bases). CDR3 length: 17 residues. The V end lost 2 bases, the J end lost 2 bases, and 16 bases lay between the germline ends. Germline loops: CDR1 SGHDN, CDR2 FVKESK. The CDR3 loop is CASSQRTGTAAGNTIYF. CDR3 bases: TGTGCCAGCAGCCAAAGGACGGGGACGGCTGCTGGAAACACCATATATTTT.

This clonotype occurred a few times. The chain joins TRBV19 to TRBJ1-1; 9 bases line up with TRBD1. Germline assignment: CDR1 LNHDA and CDR2 SQIVND (reference sequence). The trim removed 4 bases at V and 1 base at J, leaving 7 bases unmatched. This CDR3 is built from 16 residues. CDR3 loop: CASSTHRGLGNTEAFF. The DNA of the CDR3 is TGTGCCAGTAGTACCCACAGGGGGCTCGGGAACACTGAAGCTTTCTTT.

This clonotype was picked up many times. V and J are TRBV6-6 and TRBJ2-7; D might be TRBD2 (5 bases). The CDR3 covers 13 residues. V lost 2 bases, J lost 7 bases, and 12 bases lay in between. Germline V gene sequence: CDR1 MNHNY, CDR2 SVGAGI (reference sequence). CDR3 loop: CASSYGIPGEQYV. CDR3 nucleotides: TGTGCCAGCAGTTACGGTATCCCGGGGGAGCAGTACGTC.

A few counts support this clonotype. The V call is TRBV12-3 or TRBV12-4, the J call TRBJ2-7; TRBD1 agrees at 9 bases. This CDR3 region has 14 residues. V gave up 8 bases and J gave up 3 bases; unmatched junction bases: 8. CDR3 DNA: TGTGCCAGCGACCCCGGGACAGGGCACTACGAGCAGTACTTC. Translated: CASDPGTGHYEQYF.

This clonotype showed up just a few times. The chain couples TRBV4-1 to TRBJ1-5, with no clear D. Germline loops: CDR1 MGHRA, CDR2 YSYEKL. Between the trimmed V and J ends, which lost 1 base and 8 bases, there was a span of 9 bases. The CDR3 runs to 13 residues. The chain's CDR3 is CASSQAEREPQHF. Written as DNA, the CDR3 is TGCGCCAGCAGCCAAGCAGAAAGGGAGCCCCAGCATTTT.

This clonotype was counted many times. This sequence joins TRBV12-3 or TRBV12-4 and TRBJ1-4; the match to TRBD1 covers 9 bases. The length of the CDR3 is 15 residues. V lost 7 bases, J lost 3 bases, and 6 bases stayed unmatched. CDR3 loop: CASTLWDRANEKLFF. CDR3 DNA: TGTGCCAGCACCCTTTGGGACAGGGCTAATGAAAAACTGTTTTTT.

The chain employs TRBV2 and TRBJ2-1; possible D gene TRBD1, 5 bases. V shed 6 bases and J shed 5 bases, with 11 bases lying between them. This CDR3 contains 13 residues. Germline-derived CDR1 and CDR2 are SNHLY and FYNNEI. The DNA of the CDR3 is TGTGCCAGCAGAAGGGGCCAGAACAATGAGCAGTTCTTC. This translates into CASRRGQNNEQFF.

There are a few counts of this clonotype. The V gene is TRBV24-1, the J gene TRBJ1-4; D not resolved. The CDR3 totals 13 residues. V gave up 9 bases and J gave up 6 bases, with 13 bases separating them. Germline-derived CDR1 and CDR2 are KGHDR and SFDVKD. The CDR3 here is CATAGVGDEKLFF. CDR3 DNA sequence: TGTGCCACCGCTGGTGTCGGAGATGAAAAACTGTTTTTT.

The chain uses TRBV5-1 and TRBJ2-1, with 8 bases lining up with TRBD2. The junction had 2 bases not matched to a gene; V was cut back by 4 bases and J by 2 bases. This CDR3 spans 14 amino acids. The V gene's germline CDR1 is SGHRS and CDR2 YFSETQ. The DNA for the CDR3 is TGCGCCAGCAGCATTAGCGGGGCCTACAATGAGCAGTTCTTC. This gives the protein CASSISGAYNEQFF.

This clonotype occurred a few times. The J gene is TRBJ2-7, the V gene TRBV6-2 or TRBV6-3, with 7 bases lining up with TRBD1. CDR1 and CDR2 from the germline V gene are MNHEY and SVGEGT. V was pared by 8 bases and J by 3 bases, with 10 bases of the junction left unmatched. The CDR3 sequence is 14 residues long. CDR3 protein: CASGEWDSSYEQYF. The CDR3, as DNA: TGTGCCAGCGGGGAATGGGACAGCAGCTACGAGCAGTACTTC.

The chain is built from TRBV7-2 and TRBJ2-1; D may be TRBD2 (7 bases). The CDR3 runs to 15 residues. Germline CDR1 reads SGHTA; CDR2 reads FQGNSA. V dropped 5 bases and J dropped 8 bases, with 19 bases sitting between them. The CDR3 DNA sequence: TGTGCCAGCAGCCTGGGGGGGGCCGGGTGGTATGAGCAGTTCTTC. Encoded protein: CASSLGGAGWYEQFF.

This clonotype was counted between two and nine times. The chain couples TRBV25-1 to TRBJ1-2; D might be TRBD1 (5 bases). Germline CDR1 reads MGHDK; CDR2 reads SYGVNS. The CDR3 covers 12 residues. The V end lost 6 bases, the J end lost 8 bases, and 13 bases lay between the germline ends. This CDR3 is CASRGGSGGYTF. The CDR3 DNA sequence: TGTGCCAGCAGGGGGGGGTCGGGCGGCTACACCTTC.